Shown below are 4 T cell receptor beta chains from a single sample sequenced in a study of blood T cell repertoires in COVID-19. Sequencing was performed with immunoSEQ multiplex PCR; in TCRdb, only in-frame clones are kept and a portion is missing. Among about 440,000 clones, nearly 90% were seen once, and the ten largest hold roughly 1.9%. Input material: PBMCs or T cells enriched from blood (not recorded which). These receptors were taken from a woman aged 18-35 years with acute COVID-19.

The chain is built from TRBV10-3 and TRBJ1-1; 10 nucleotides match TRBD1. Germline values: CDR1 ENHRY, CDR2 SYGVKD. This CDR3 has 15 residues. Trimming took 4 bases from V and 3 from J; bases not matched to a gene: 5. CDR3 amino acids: CAISGTGTGDTEAFF. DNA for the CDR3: TGTGCCATCAGTGGGACCGGGACAGGGGACACTGAAGCTTTCTTT.

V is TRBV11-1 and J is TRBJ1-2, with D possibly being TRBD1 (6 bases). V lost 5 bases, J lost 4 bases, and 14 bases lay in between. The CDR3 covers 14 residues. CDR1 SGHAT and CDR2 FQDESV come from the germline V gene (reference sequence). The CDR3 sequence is CASSPRDRPYGYTF. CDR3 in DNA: TGTGCCAGCAGCCCCCGTGACAGGCCCTATGGCTACACCTTC.

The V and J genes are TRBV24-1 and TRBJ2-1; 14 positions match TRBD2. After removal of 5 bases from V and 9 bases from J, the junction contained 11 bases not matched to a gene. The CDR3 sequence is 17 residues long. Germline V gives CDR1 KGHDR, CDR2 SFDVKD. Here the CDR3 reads CATSGLAGGSWFGEQFF. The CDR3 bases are TGTGCCACCAGTGGACTAGCGGGAGGGAGTTGGTTCGGTGAGCAGTTCTTC.

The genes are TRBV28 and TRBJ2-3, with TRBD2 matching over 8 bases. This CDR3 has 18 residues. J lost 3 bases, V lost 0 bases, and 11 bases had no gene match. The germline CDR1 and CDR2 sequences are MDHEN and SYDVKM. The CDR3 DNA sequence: TGTGCCAGCAGTTTATGGCGACTAGCGAATTCCGGGACAGATACGCAGTATTTT. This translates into CASSLWRLANSGTDTQYF.